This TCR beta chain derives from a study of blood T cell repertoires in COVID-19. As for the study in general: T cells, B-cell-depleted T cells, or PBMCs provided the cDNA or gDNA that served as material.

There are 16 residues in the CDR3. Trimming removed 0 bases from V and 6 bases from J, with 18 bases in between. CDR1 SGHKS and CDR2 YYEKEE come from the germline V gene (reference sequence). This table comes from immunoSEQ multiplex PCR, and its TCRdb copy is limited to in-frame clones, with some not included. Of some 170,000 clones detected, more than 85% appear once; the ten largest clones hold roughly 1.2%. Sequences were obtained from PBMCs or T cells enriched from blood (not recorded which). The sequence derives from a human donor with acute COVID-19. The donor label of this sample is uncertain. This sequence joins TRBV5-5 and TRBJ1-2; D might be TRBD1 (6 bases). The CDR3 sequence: CASSLEGRGGVNGYTF. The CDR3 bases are TGTGCCAGCAGCTTGGAGGGCAGGGGCGGTGTCAATGGCTACACCTTC.